This T cell receptor beta chain comes out of a study of OX40 agonist ivuxolimab in advanced cancers. Study-wide results and caveats: No antigen was identified for the clonally expanded peripheral T cells. Several nonresponders also turned out to have low normalized T-cell clonal expansion.

Concerning this clone itself: Its antigen remains unknown.

Here immunoSEQ multiplex PCR was the method, and the copy in TCRdb shows in-frame clones only, minus some. The data show some 48,000 clones, 60% to 85% seen once. The CDR3 covers 15 residues. V was clipped by 7 bases and J by 2 bases; unmatched bases: 4. The germline CDR1 and CDR2 sequences are SGHTA and FQGNSA. V is TRBV7-2 and J is TRBJ2-1, with TRBD2 matching 11 bases. The TCR was taken from an adult with an advanced solid tumor such as melanoma, head and neck, liver or kidney cancer. Sequences were derived from CD4+ or CD8+ T cells sorted from blood, sampled in a trial of the OX40 agonist ivuxolimab. The CDR3 loop is CASTRTSGPYNEQFF. The CDR3, as DNA: TGTGCCAGCACCCGGACTAGCGGGCCCTACAATGAGCAGTTCTTC.